Listed here is a single T cell receptor beta chain. This CDR3 has 17 residues. V was pared by 5 bases and J by 1 base, with 8 bases of the junction left unmatched. Germline V gives CDR1 SGHVS, CDR2 FNYEAQ. The sample comes from a study of control samples from healthy donors and cancer patients. This table comes from immunoSEQ multiplex PCR, and its TCRdb copy is limited to in-frame clones, with some not included. This repertoire shows over 150,000 clones, 75% to 95% found once; its top ten account for just over 2%. The rearrangement links TRBV7-6 to TRBJ2-6, with TRBD2 matching 7 bases. Sequenced material: blood. This TCR derives from a woman aged 40 to 50 in good health. CDR3 residues: CASSTGRAGSGANVLTF. As DNA, the CDR3 is TGTGCCAGCAGCACGGGAAGAGCGGGGTCTGGGGCCAACGTCCTGACTTTC.